The 4 T cell receptor beta chains below all came from one sample that was sequenced in a study of T cell repertoires in cytomegalovirus infection. The antigens these receptors bind are not known. TCRdb redid the calling of the reads with MiXCR, one entry per CDR3 protein. The table records roughly 860,000 distinct CDR3 sequences, over 25% of them present only once. Sequences were derived from cultured CD8+ T cells from PBMCs, sampled from culture after CMV antigen stimulation. These TCRs come from a human donor in good health (CMV status not recorded). Some clones in this sample may be carry-over from other donors' samples.

This chain connects TRBV28 to TRBJ2-3; D may correspond to TRBD1 or TRBD2 (5 bases each). With 5 bases removed from V and 2 bases from J, the gap between germline ends came to 17 bases. The CDR3 contains 16 residues. Germline CDR1 MDHEN, CDR2 SYDVKM. The CDR3 DNA follows: TGTGCCAGCAGTCCTCTCGCAGGGAGATACACAGATACGCAGTATTTT. It encodes CASSPLAGRYTDTQYF.

The rearrangement uses TRBV9 and TRBJ2-5, with D possibly being TRBD1 or TRBD2 (5 bases each). Trimming removed 3 bases from V and 6 bases from J, with 12 bases in between. The CDR3 spans 13 residues. The germline CDR1 and CDR2 sequences are SGDLS and YYNGEE. The CDR3 region is CASSETGTKTQYF. CDR3 nucleotides: TGTGCCAGCAGCGAAACCGGGACGAAGACCCAGTACTTC.

This clonotype was seen many times. The chain recombines TRBV6-2 or TRBV6-3 with TRBJ2-1; D unclear. The V end was cut by 5 bases, the J end by 6 bases, with 11 bases between. This CDR3 is built from 13 residues. The germline V gene has CDR1 MNHEY and CDR2 SVGEGT. In nucleotides, the CDR3 is TGTGCCAGCAGTATTACAGCGATCAATGAGCAGTTCTTC. Translation gives CASSITAINEQFF.

This clonotype was counted between two and nine times. The chain links TRBV6-6 to TRBJ2-5, with TRBD1 identical over 9 bases. This CDR3 comprises 17 residues. J gave up 4 bases and V 2 bases, and 11 bases lay outside the gene matches. Germline CDR1 is MNHNY and CDR2 is SVGAGI (reference sequence). The CDR3 here is CASSYPGQGDGIETQYF. In DNA, the CDR3 is TGTGCCAGCAGTTACCCGGGACAGGGTGACGGGATAGAGACCCAGTACTTC.